These T cell receptor beta chains were read from a single sample in a study of T cells in Graves' hyperthyroidism and ophthalmopathy. TCRdb recomputed calls from the multiplex PCR reads with MiXCR, one row per CDR3 protein. The sample contains hundreds of thousands of distinct CDR3 sequences, about 17% of which appear only once. The source material was blood. The receptors shown here come from a woman younger than 30 with Graves' ophthalmopathy. The CDR3 runs from the conserved cysteine through the conserved F or W. D genes are given only for firm matches. The size entry is marked missing in some rows and otherwise reads once, few, many or a size class.

D gene	clone size	V gene	J gene	CDR3 DNA	CDR3 protein
-	many	TRBV7-9	TRBJ1-2	TGTGCCAGCAGCTTAGCGGGGGACACGTATGATTATGGCTACACCTTC	CASSLAGDTYDYGYTF
-	few	TRBV4-1	TRBJ1-4	TGCGCCAGCAGCCAAGATTTTAAGGGTAGAGTCTCTGATGAAAAACTGTTTTTT	CASSQDFKGRVSDEKLFF
-	many	TRBV3-1	TRBJ2-2	TGTGCCAGCAGGCGGTACACCGGGGAGCTGTTTTTT	CASRRYTGELFF
-	many	TRBV19	TRBJ2-5	TGTGCCAGTAGCCCGGAGGGGCGGATCCAAGAGACCCAGTACTTC	CASSPEGRIQETQYF
TRBD1	many	TRBV28	TRBJ1-3	TGTGCCAGCAGGGACAGGGTAAACACCATATATTTT	CASRDRVNTIYF
-	many	TRBV3-1	TRBJ1-2	TGTGCCAGCAGCCAAGCGGTACAGGGCTATGGCTACACCTTC	CASSQAVQGYGYTF
-	few	TRBV10-2	TRBJ2-3	TGCGCCGGCGGCGGAGGCGTCACAGATACGCAGTATTTT	CAGGGGVTDTQYF
-	many	TRBV12-3/TRBV12-4	TRBJ2-6	TGTGCCAGCAGTTTTTCACCCTCTGGGGCCAACGTCCTGACTTTC	CASSFSPSGANVLTF
TRBD1	many	TRBV5-1	TRBJ1-1	TGCGCCAGCAGCCCACAGGGGTCTGAAGCTTTCTTT	CASSPQGSEAFF
TRBD1	many	TRBV20-1	TRBJ1-2	TGCAGTGCTAGAGCCCATATTAACAGGGGCGGCTCTGGCTACACCTTC	CSARAHINRGGSGYTF
-	-	TRBV12-3/TRBV12-4	TRBJ2-1	TGTGCCAGCAGTTTAGCGGGGAGCTCCTACATCGAGCAGTTCTTC	CASSLAGSSYIEQFF
-	many	TRBV6-5	TRBJ1-1	TGTGCCAGCAGTTACTATCGAGGGACTGAAGCTTTCTTT	CASSYYRGTEAFF
-	-	TRBV7-3	TRBJ2-3	TGTGCCAGCAGCTTATCCCTAGGAGATACGCAGTATTTT	CASSLSLGDTQYF
-	many	TRBV6-1	TRBJ2-1	TGTGCCAGCAGTGAATATGGTGGGAACTCCTACAATGAGCAGTTCTTC	CASSEYGGNSYNEQFF
-	many	TRBV18	TRBJ2-6	TGTGCCAGCTCACTCAACCGGGAAGTTTCTGGGGCCAACGTCCTGACTTTC	CASSLNREVSGANVLTF
-	few	TRBV19	TRBJ2-1	TGTGCCAGTAGTATCTTTGCCCTAGGACATGAGCAGTTCTTC	CASSIFALGHEQFF
TRBD2	many	TRBV28	TRBJ2-1	TGTGCCAGCAGTTACCCGGGACTAGCGGGGACGATATACAATGAGCAGTTCTTC	CASSYPGLAGTIYNEQFF
TRBD2	-	TRBV6-2/TRBV6-3	TRBJ2-2	TGTGCCACCTCGTATTTAGCGGGGGGCCACACCGGGGAGCTGTTTTTT	CATSYLAGGHTGELFF
-	many	TRBV19	TRBJ2-1	TGTGCCAGTATGGACGGGGGACGTATCAATGAGCAGTTCTTC	CASMDGGRINEQFF
-	many	TRBV12-3/TRBV12-4	TRBJ1-4	TGTGCCAGCAGTTTAGTTCTGGGACTTGCAACTAATGAAAAACTGTTTTTT	CASSLVLGLATNEKLFF
-	-	TRBV6-1	TRBJ1-1	TGTGCCAGCAGTGAACCCGTGGGGGGGAACACTGAAGCTTTCTTT	CASSEPVGGNTEAFF
-	-	TRBV28	TRBJ2-7	TGTGCCAGCAGTTTGACAGGCGGGGGAGCCTACGAGCAGTACTTC	CASSLTGGGAYEQYF
-	many	TRBV5-1	TRBJ2-5	TGCGCCAGCAGCTTGGAGGGCCAAAGAGAGACCCAGTACTTC	CASSLEGQRETQYF
TRBD1	many	TRBV2	TRBJ2-2	TGTGCCAGCAGTGACTTCCCCAGGGGGAGCCAGACTTCGAACACCGGGGAGCTGTTTTTT	CASSDFPRGSQTSNTGELFF
TRBD2	few	TRBV7-2	TRBJ2-1	TGTGCCAGCAGCTTGGCTAGCGGGAGTCCCAATGAGCAGTTCTTC	CASSLASGSPNEQFF
TRBD2	-	TRBV7-9	TRBJ2-3	TGTGCCAGCAGCTTGTTTAGCGGGAGGACAGATACGCAGTATTTT	CASSLFSGRTDTQYF
TRBD1	-	TRBV10-3	TRBJ2-1	TGTGCCATCAGTGAGGGACCCGGGACAGCCCCGCAGTTCTTC	CAISEGPGTAPQFF
TRBD2	-	TRBV5-1	TRBJ2-1	TGCGCCAGCAGCTTGGGGGGGACTAGCGGGATCCACTACAATGAGCAGTTCTTC	CASSLGGTSGIHYNEQFF
TRBD2	few	TRBV6-6	TRBJ2-7	TGTGCCAGCAGTTCACTCGGTAGCGGGGGATCCTACGAGCAGTACTTC	CASSSLGSGGSYEQYF